The clone carrying this T cell receptor (beta chain) came up a few times. Its specificity is unknown. Every isolated RNA sample was fully reverse transcribed, so sequencing captured expressed TCRB transcripts. Sequenced by immunoSEQ multiplex PCR; TCRdb stores in-frame clones only, minus some. This sample carries about 240,000 clones, approximately 15% of them seen once, and the ten largest clones take around 0.019%. The source of the sample is a study of beta chain features in type 1 diabetes. Study-level findings and limits: In all four CD4+ subsets, TCRB CDR3 length was significantly, moderately reduced in type 1 diabetes. In these data, an HLA type influence on TCRB rearrangement remained unresolved.

It was via CD45RO/CCR7/CD25/CD127/CD95/CD27 that CD4+ naive, central memory, regulatory and stem cell-like memory cells were sorted. The J segment lost 2 bases and the V segment lost 2 bases, leaving 5 bases of the junction unmatched. The CDR3 spans 16 residues. Germline CDR1 is SEHNR and CDR2 is FQNEAQ (reference sequence). The origin of this receptor is a man aged 25 to 40 with type 1 diabetes. This chain joins TRBV7-9 and TRBJ2-3; 9 bases map to TRBD2. The sample consisted of naive CD4+ T cells from blood. CDR3 DNA: TGTGCCAGCAGCTTAATCCTAGCGGGGCCCACAGATACGCAGTATTTT. It encodes CASSLILAGPTDTQYF.